This T cell receptor (beta chain) comes out of a study of T-cell reconstitution after alpha-beta-depleted transplantation in children. Findings and caveats of the study: At one year after transplant, newly produced T cells mostly accounted for T-cell counts and diversity. About two months after transplant, alpha-beta T cells reportedly came from several hundred expanded graft clones.

It was with unique molecular identifiers that the TCRbeta library was prepared. One entry per CDR3 protein, called by TCRdb with MiXCR from the PCR reads. The repertoire has 900,000 or so distinct CDR3 sequences, about 16% of them found once; the top ten carry just under 5%. In the case of this clonotype: What it binds is not known.

The CDR3 is 10 amino acids. Germline lookup yields CDR1 LGHDT and CDR2 YNNKEL (reference sequence). The V end was cut by 6 bases, the J end by 8 bases, with 8 bases between. Material: PBMCs, mostly from graft donor cells, obtained 360 days after TCRalphabeta/CD19-depleted stem cell transplant. This clonotype originated in a male patient between 5 and 17 years old who had a stem cell transplant for acute lymphoblastic leukemia, so the T cells may come from the graft donor. The V call is TRBV3-1, the J call TRBJ2-7; D is possibly TRBD1 (5 bases). The CDR3 loop reads CASRGRKQYF. In DNA form, the CDR3 reads TGTGCCAGCAGGGGGCGAAAGCAGTACTTC.